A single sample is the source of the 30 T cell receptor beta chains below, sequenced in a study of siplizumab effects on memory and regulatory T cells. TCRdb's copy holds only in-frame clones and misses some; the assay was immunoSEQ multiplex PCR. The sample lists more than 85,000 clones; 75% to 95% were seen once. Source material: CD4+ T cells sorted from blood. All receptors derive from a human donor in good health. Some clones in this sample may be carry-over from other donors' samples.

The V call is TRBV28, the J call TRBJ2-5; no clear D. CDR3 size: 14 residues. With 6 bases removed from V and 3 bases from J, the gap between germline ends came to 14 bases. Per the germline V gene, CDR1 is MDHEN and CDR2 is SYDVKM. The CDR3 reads CASRLGSAKETQYF. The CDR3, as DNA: TGTGCCAGCAGGCTCGGAAGCGCTAAAGAGACCCAGTACTTC.

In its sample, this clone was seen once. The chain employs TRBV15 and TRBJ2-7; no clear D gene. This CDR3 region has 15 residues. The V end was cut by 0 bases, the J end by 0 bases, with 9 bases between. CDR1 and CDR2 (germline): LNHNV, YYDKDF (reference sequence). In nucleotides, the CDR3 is TGTGCCACCAGCAGAGACAGACCAAGCTCCTACGAGCAGTACTTC. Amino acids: CATSRDRPSSYEQYF.

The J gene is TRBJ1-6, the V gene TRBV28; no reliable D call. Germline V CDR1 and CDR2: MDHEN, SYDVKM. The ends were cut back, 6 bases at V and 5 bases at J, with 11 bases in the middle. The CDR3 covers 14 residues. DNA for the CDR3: TGTGCCAGCAGCTACCGGGAGAATAATTCACCCCTCCACTTT. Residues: CASSYRENNSPLHF.

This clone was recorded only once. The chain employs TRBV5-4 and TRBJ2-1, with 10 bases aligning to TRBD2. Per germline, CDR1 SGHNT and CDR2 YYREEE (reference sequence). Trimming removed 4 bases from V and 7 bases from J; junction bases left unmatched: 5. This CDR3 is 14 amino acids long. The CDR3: CASSVLAGGNEQFF. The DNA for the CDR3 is TGTGCCAGCAGCGTTTTAGCGGGAGGAAATGAGCAGTTCTTC.

This CDR3 is CASSLGDRANEKLFF. As DNA, the CDR3 is TGTGCCAGCAGCTTAGGTGACAGGGCTAATGAAAAACTGTTTTTT. The chain uses TRBV7-9 and TRBJ1-4, with TRBD1 matching 7 bases. V dropped 1 base and J dropped 3; count of bases not matched to a gene: 2. Germline assignment: CDR1 SEHNR and CDR2 FQNEAQ (reference sequence). This CDR3 is 15 amino acids long.

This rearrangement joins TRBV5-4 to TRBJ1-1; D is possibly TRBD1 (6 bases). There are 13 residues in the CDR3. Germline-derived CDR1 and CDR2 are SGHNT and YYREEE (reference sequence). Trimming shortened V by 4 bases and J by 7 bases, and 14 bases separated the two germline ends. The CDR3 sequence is CASSGGGADEAFF. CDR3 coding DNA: TGTGCCAGCAGCGGGGGGGGCGCCGATGAAGCTTTCTTT.

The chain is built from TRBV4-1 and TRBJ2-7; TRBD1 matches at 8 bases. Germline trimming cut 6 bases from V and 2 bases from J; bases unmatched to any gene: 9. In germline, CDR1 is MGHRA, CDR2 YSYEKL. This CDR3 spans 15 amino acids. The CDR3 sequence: CASRVRQGAAYEQYF. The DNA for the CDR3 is TGCGCCAGCAGGGTAAGGCAGGGGGCTGCCTACGAGCAGTACTTC.

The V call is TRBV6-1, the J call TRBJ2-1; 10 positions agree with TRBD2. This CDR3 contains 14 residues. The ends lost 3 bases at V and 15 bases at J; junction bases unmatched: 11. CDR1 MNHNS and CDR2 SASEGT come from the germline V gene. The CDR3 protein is CASSEETSGWTPFF. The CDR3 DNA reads TGTGCCAGCAGTGAGGAGACTAGCGGGTGGACTCCGTTCTTC.

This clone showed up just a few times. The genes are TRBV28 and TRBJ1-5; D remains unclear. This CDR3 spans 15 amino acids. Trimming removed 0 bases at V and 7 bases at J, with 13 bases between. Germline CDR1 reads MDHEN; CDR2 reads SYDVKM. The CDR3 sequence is CASSLWNSRGQPQHF. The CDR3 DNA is TGTGCCAGCAGTTTATGGAATAGTCGGGGACAGCCCCAGCATTTT.

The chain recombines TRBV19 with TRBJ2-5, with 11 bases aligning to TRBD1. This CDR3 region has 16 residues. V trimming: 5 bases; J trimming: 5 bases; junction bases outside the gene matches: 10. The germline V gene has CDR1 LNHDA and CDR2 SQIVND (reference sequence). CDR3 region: CASSLFFGTGGETQYF. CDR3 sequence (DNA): TGTGCCAGTAGTCTCTTCTTCGGGACAGGGGGGGAGACCCAGTACTTC.

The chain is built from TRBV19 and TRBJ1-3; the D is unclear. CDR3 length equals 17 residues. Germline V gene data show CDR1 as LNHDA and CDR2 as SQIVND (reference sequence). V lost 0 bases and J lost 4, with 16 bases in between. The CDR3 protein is CASSIEWPSLKGNTIYF. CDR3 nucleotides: TGTGCCAGTAGTATAGAGTGGCCATCGTTAAAAGGAAACACCATATATTTT.

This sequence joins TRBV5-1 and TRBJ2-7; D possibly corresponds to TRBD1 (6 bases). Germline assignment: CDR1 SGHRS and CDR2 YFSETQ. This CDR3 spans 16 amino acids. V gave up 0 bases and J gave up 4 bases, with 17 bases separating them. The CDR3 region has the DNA TGCGCCAGCAGCTTGGCCCAGGGGCTCTACTTTTACGAGCAGTACTTC. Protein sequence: CASSLAQGLYFYEQYF.

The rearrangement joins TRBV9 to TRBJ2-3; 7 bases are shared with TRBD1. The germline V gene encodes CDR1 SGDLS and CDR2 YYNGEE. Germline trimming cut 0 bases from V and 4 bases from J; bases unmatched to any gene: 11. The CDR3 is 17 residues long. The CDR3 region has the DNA TGTGCCAGCAGCGTAGGCCCCCGCGTACAGGGGTCAGATACGCAGTATTTT. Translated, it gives CASSVGPRVQGSDTQYF.

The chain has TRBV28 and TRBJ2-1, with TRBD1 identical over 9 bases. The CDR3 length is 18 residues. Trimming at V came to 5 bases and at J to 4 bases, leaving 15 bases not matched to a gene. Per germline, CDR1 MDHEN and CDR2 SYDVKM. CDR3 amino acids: CASSGRTGELAQYNEQFF. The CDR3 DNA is TGTGCCAGCAGTGGGAGGACAGGGGAACTAGCGCAATACAATGAGCAGTTCTTC.

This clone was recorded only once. The CDR3 coding sequence is TGTGCCAGCAGCCAAACTAAGTACCAAGAGACCCAGTACTTC. Its translation: CASSQTKYQETQYF. The chain carries TRBV7-9 and TRBJ2-5; D is unclear. V was trimmed by 5 bases and J by 0 bases, leaving 10 bases between them. The CDR3 totals 14 residues. Germline V CDR1 and CDR2: SEHNR, FQNEAQ (reference sequence).

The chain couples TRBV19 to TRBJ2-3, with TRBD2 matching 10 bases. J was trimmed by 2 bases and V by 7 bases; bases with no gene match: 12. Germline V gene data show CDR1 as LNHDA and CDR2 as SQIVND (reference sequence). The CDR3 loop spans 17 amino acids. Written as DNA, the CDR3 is TGTGCCAGTAAAGGGACTAGCGCTCTCCTATTCACAGATACGCAGTATTTT. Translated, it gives CASKGTSALLFTDTQYF.

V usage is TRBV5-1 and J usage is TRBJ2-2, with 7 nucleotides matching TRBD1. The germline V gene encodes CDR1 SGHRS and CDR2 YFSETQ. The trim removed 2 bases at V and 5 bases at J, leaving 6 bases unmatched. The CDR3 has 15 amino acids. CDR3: CASSFSDRETGELFF. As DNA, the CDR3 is TGCGCCAGCAGCTTCTCAGACAGGGAAACCGGGGAGCTGTTTTTT.

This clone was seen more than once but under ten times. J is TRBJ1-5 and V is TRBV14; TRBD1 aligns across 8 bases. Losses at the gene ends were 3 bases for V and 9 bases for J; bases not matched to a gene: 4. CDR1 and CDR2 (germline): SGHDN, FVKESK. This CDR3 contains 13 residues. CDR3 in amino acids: CASSHGQGTPQHF. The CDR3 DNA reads TGTGCCAGCAGCCACGGACAGGGTACGCCCCAGCATTTT.

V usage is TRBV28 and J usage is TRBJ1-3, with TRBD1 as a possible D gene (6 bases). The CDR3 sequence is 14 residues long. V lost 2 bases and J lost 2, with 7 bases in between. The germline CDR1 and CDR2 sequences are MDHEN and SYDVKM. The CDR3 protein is CASSLTGTGNTIYF. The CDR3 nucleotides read TGTGCCAGCAGTTTAACAGGGACTGGAAACACCATATATTTT.

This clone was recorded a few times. CDR3 DNA: TGTGCCAGCAACCCGACCGGATACTCCTACGAGCAGTACTTC. Protein product: CASNPTGYSYEQYF. The rearrangement links TRBV6-1 to TRBJ2-7; D is unclear. This CDR3 has 14 amino acids. CDR1 and CDR2 from the germline V gene are MNHNS and SASEGT. V was pared by 7 bases and J by 0 bases, with 13 bases between.

The CDR3 region is CASSPPGGPYQETQYF. In DNA, the CDR3 is TGTGCCAGCAGCCCCCCAGGGGGACCGTACCAAGAGACCCAGTACTTC. The rearrangement links TRBV11-2 to TRBJ2-5; 7 nucleotides agree with TRBD1. Germline V gene data show CDR1 as SGHAT and CDR2 as FQNNGV. V lost 5 bases to trimming and J lost 0 bases; unmatched junction nucleotides: 9. The CDR3 totals 16 residues.

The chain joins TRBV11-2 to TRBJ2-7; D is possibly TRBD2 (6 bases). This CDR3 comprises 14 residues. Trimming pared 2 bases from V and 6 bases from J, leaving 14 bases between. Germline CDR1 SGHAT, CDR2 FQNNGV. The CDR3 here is CASSLLVAGSEQYF. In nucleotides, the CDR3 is TGTGCCAGCAGCTTATTGGTTGCGGGATCCGAGCAGTACTTC.

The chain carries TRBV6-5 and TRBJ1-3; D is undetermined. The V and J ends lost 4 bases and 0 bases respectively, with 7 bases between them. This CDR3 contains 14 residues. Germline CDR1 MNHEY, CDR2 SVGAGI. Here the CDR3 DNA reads TGTGCCAGCAGTTCCGCAAACTCTGGAAACACCATATATTTT. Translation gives CASSSANSGNTIYF.

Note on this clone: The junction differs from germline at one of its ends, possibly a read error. CDR3 sequence: CASSNSAGDSYEQYF. The CDR3 DNA reads as TGTGCCAGCAGTAACTCAGCGGGAGACTCCTACGAGCAGTACTTC. The chain employs TRBV6-5 and TRBJ2-7; 8 nucleotides match TRBD2. This CDR3 has 15 residues. Germline CDR1 and CDR2: MNHEY and SVGAGI.

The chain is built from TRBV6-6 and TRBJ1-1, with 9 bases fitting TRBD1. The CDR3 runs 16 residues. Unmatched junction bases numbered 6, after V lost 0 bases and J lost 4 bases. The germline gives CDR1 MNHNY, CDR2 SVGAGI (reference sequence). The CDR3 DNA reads TGTGCCAGCAGTTACTCATTGACAGGGGGGGTCACTGAAGCTTTCTTT. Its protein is CASSYSLTGGVTEAFF.

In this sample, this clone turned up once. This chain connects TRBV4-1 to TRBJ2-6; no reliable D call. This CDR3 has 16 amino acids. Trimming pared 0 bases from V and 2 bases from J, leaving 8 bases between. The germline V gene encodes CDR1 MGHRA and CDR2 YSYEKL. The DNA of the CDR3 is TGCGCCAGCAGCCAAGATTCAGGCCCTGGGGCCAACGTCCTGACTTTC. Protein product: CASSQDSGPGANVLTF.

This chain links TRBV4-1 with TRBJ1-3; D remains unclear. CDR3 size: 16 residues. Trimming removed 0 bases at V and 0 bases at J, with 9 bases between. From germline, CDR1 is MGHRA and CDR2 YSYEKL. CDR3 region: CASSQESQNSGNTIYF. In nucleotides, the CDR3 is TGCGCCAGCAGCCAAGAATCCCAAAACTCTGGAAACACCATATATTTT.

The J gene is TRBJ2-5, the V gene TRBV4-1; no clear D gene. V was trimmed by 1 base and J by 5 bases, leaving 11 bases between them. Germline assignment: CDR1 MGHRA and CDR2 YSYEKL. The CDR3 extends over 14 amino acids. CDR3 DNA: TGCGCCAGCAGCCAAGGTCTAAGGGCCGAGACCCAGTACTTC. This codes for CASSQGLRAETQYF.

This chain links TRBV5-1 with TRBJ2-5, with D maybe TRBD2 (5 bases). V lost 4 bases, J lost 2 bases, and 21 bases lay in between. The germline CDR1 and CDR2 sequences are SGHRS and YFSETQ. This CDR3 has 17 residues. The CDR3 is CASSPRRTHSNQETQYF. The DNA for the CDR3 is TGCGCCAGCAGCCCGCGCCGGACTCACAGCAATCAAGAGACCCAGTACTTC.

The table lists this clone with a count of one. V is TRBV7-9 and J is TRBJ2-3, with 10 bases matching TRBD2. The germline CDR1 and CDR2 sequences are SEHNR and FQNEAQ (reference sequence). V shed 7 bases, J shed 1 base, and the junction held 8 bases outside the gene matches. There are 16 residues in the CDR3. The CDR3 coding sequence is TGTGCCAGCACCTTGGGGACTAGCGCTGGCACAGATACGCAGTATTTT. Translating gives CASTLGTSAGTDTQYF.